The 9 T cell receptor beta chains below come from one sample, sequenced in a study of response to subunit inactivated influenza vaccine. One entry per CDR3 protein results from TCRdb running MiXCR on the RT-PCR reads. The table shows under 950,000 distinct CDR3 sequences, with roughly 20% occurring only once. Source: PBMCs from blood, taken 4 to 6 days after vaccination. The receptors come from a man between 45 and 60 years old who received an inactivated influenza vaccine.

The V call is TRBV5-1, the J call TRBJ1-1; D is ambiguous. Between the trimmed V and J ends, which lost 0 bases and 5 bases, there was a span of 8 bases. This CDR3 is 13 amino acids long. The V gene's germline CDR1 is SGHRS and CDR2 YFSETQ. In nucleotides, the CDR3 is TGCGCCAGCAGCTTGGCAGCCCAGACTGAAGCTTTCTTT. Translated: CASSLAAQTEAFF.

As to this clonotype: A read error may produce the germline difference seen at one junction end. The chain links TRBV4-1 to TRBJ2-1, with TRBD2 identical over 9 bases. The CDR3 spans 18 residues. CDR1 MGHRA and CDR2 YSYEKL come from the germline V gene. CDR3: CASCQESGGRASYNEQFF. The DNA of the CDR3 is TGCGCCAGCTGCCAAGAATCCGGCGGGAGGGCGTCGTACAATGAGCAGTTCTTC.

The chain recombines TRBV4-2 with TRBJ2-6; TRBD1 might be the D (5 bases). The CDR3 consists of 15 residues. Germline-derived CDR1 and CDR2 are LGHNA and YNFKEQ. Trimming cost V 1 base and J 3 bases, with 7 bases left between them. The CDR3 sequence: CASSQGGVGANVLTF. In DNA form, the CDR3 reads TGTGCCAGCAGCCAAGGGGGCGTTGGGGCCAACGTCCTGACTTTC.

V gene TRBV15 combines with J gene TRBJ2-3, with a tentative D call TRBD2 (5 bases). The germline gives CDR1 LNHNV, CDR2 YYDKDF (reference sequence). The V end was cut by 0 bases, the J end by 3 bases, with 13 bases between. This CDR3 region has 16 residues. The CDR3: CATSRDPGRRTDTQYF. The CDR3 bases are TGTGCCACCAGCAGAGATCCTGGGAGACGGACAGATACGCAGTATTTT. The complete variable domain, with remaining parts taken from reference TRBV15 and TRBJ2-3, reads DAMVIQNPRYQVTQFGKPVTLSCSQTLNHNVMYWYQQKSSQAPKLLFHYYDKDFNNEADTPDNFQSRRPNTSFCFLDIRSPGLGDTAMYLCATSRDPGRRTDTQYFGPGTRLTVL.

This clonotype was counted between two and nine times. The rearrangement links TRBV6-2 or TRBV6-3 to TRBJ2-7; 13 bases align to TRBD2. From germline, CDR1 is MNHEY and CDR2 SVGEGT. This CDR3 comprises 17 residues. V lost 7 bases to trimming and J lost 6 bases; unmatched junction nucleotides: 15. This chain's CDR3 is CASTLTMPGLAGREQYF. The DNA of the CDR3 is TGTGCCAGCACCCTCACAATGCCGGGACTAGCGGGACGCGAGCAGTACTTC.

The J gene is TRBJ2-1, the V gene TRBV7-3; 10 bases agree with TRBD2. The germline V gene has CDR1 SGHTA and CDR2 FQGTGA. The junction had 5 bases not matched to a gene; V was cut back by 3 bases and J by 6 bases. This CDR3 is built from 15 residues. The CDR3 spells CASSFGTSVSNEQFF. DNA for the CDR3: TGTGCCAGCAGCTTCGGGACTAGCGTGAGCAATGAGCAGTTCTTC.

V gene TRBV7-2 combines with J gene TRBJ2-7; no reliable D call. Germline CDR1 is SGHTA and CDR2 is FQGNSA. The germline V and J ends were trimmed by 0 bases and 7 bases, with 7 bases remaining between them. This CDR3 has 12 amino acids. For the CDR3, the DNA is TGTGCCAGCAGCTTAGCCCGAGAGGAGCAGTACTTC. Amino acid sequence: CASSLAREEQYF.

This chain uses TRBV10-3 with TRBJ2-7; 7 bases fit TRBD1. With V trimmed by 11 bases and J by 4 bases, 11 bases remained unmatched. Germline assignment: CDR1 ENHRY and CDR2 SYGVKD. This CDR3 comprises 13 residues. This CDR3 reads CAARDSSRYEQYF. CDR3 coding DNA: TGTGCCGCTCGGGACAGCAGTAGATACGAGCAGTACTTC.

The V and J genes are TRBV4-3 and TRBJ2-3; the D call may be TRBD1 or TRBD2 (5 bases each). CDR3 size: 16 residues. From germline, CDR1 is LGHNA and CDR2 YSLEER. Trimming took off 0 bases at V and 1 base at J, with 11 bases between the two ends. The CDR3 nucleotides are TGCGCCAGCAGCCAAGATCCCGGGGCCCGCACAGATACGCAGTATTTT. It encodes CASSQDPGARTDTQYF.